This entry features one T cell receptor (beta chain) sequence. The antigen is unknown. This sample is drawn from a study of cytomegalovirus exposure and HLA in healthy donors. Study-level findings and limits: Across donors, sequencing depth was assumed by presence/absence analyses to be roughly uniform. Per published reports, the classifier diagnosed cytomegalovirus status with high specificity and sensitivity.

The length of the CDR3 is 14 residues. V was trimmed by 6 bases and J by 4 bases, leaving 15 bases between them. The germline gives CDR1 MNHEY, CDR2 SMNVEV (reference sequence). In the PCR, 60 Vbeta and 13 Jbeta primers were used. Sequencing was performed with immunoSEQ multiplex PCR; in TCRdb, only in-frame clones are kept and a portion is missing. The repertoire holds under 200,000 clones, with around 68% as singletons. The TCR comes from a man aged 45-65 years in good health and CMV-seronegative. Source material: PBMCs. The chain is built from TRBV27 and TRBJ1-2; D call uncertain. The CDR3 reads CASSPISSTYGYTF. The DNA of the CDR3 is TGTGCCAGCAGCCCAATTAGCTCAACCTATGGCTACACCTTC.